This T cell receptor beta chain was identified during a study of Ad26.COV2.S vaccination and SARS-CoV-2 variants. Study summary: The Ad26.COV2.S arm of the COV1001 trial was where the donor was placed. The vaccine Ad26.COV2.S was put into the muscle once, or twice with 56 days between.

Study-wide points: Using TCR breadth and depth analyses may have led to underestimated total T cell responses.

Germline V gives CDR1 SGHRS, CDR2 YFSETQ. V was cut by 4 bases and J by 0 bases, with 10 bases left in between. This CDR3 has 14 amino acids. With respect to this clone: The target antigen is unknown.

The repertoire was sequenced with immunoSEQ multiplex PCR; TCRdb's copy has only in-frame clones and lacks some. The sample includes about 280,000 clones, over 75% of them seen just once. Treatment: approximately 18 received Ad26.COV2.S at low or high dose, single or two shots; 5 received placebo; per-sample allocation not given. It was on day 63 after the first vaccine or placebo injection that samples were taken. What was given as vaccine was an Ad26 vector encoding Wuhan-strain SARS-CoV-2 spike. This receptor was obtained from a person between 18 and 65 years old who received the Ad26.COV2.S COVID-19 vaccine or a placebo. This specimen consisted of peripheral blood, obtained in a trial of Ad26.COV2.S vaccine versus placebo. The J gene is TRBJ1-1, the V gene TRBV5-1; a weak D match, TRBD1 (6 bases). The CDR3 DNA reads TGCGCCAGCAGCGGGGGACACATGAACACTGAAGCTTTCTTT. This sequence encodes CASSGGHMNTEAFF.